The text below deals with one T cell receptor beta chain. The antigen is not known. The data originate from a study of cytomegalovirus exposure and HLA in healthy donors. Healthy donors of bone marrow made up the group. Study findings and constraints: By a later analysis, the bulk of CMV-associated TCR beta chains appeared HLA-restricted. Cytomegalovirus-associated status was assigned to about 160 TCR beta chains.

Primers for the PCR totalled 60 Vbeta and 13 Jbeta. Measured with immunoSEQ multiplex PCR; TCRdb has only the in-frame clones, and not every one. The sample lists 150,000 to 200,000 clones; 60% to 85% were seen once. The germline V gene has CDR1 SGDLS and CDR2 YYNGEE. Trimming removed 4 bases from V and 3 bases from J; junction bases left unmatched: 3. CDR3 length equals 13 residues. This receptor was taken from a middle-aged woman in good health and CMV-seronegative. The rearrangement links TRBV9 to TRBJ1-1; 7 nucleotides match TRBD1. The sample consisted of PBMCs. CDR3 in DNA: TGTGCCAGCAGCACCACAGGGGACACTGAAGCTTTCTTT. Encoded protein: CASSTTGDTEAFF.